This T cell receptor beta chain was sequenced in a study of cytomegalovirus exposure and HLA in healthy donors. Findings and limits, study-wide: Later on, an analysis found that several of the most significant clusters appeared to be linked to common viral pathogens, which included parvovirus B19. A classifier reportedly called cytomegalovirus status with high sensitivity and specificity.

PCR involved 60 Vbeta and 13 Jbeta primers. Clones were sequenced by immunoSEQ multiplex PCR, and TCRdb holds only the in-frame ones, with some missing. The data contain 160,000 or so clones, around four fifths of them seen just once; the ten biggest clones take up 1.3%. Concerning this clone itself: What it binds is not known.

V lost 1 base, J lost 1 base, and 7 bases lay in between. Germline CDR1 reads LNHDA; CDR2 reads SQIVND (reference sequence). This CDR3 spans 15 amino acids. This clonotype originated in a man aged 30 to 45 in good health and CMV-seronegative. The sample was PBMCs. The chain couples TRBV19 to TRBJ2-2; possible D gene TRBD1, 6 bases. The CDR3 coding sequence is TGTGCCAGTAGTATAGGGACAGTGAACACCGGGGAGCTGTTTTTT. Translating it yields CASSIGTVNTGELFF.